This entry concerns a single T cell receptor beta chain. Its antigen is undetermined. These data originate in a study of blood T cells in healthy people across ages. The junction had 9 bases not matched to a gene; V was cut back by 4 bases and J by 4 bases. The V gene's germline CDR1 is DFQATT and CDR2 SNEGSKA (reference sequence). This CDR3 contains 18 residues. The second PCR ran about 6 to 11 cycles with a sample-barcoded 5' primer and J-beta primers. TCRdb re-derived calls from the 5' RACE reads in MiXCR, one entry per CDR3 protein. Among around 800,000 distinct CDR3 sequences listed, roughly 24% were seen once. Study-wide results and caveats: More naive CD4+ cells and higher diversity were found in long-lived than in aged donors.

The same sample was also used in a study of T cells of mothers and their children. That paper adds: Per child, around 3 million TCR beta CDR3 reads were obtained, against over 9 million per mother. Researchers report slightly higher, though non-significant, overlap in related mother-child pairs than in unrelated pairs.

What was sequenced was blood. This TCR derives from a boy aged 5-17 years in good health. The rearrangement joins TRBV20-1 to TRBJ2-2, with 16 bases aligning to TRBD2. CDR3 nucleotides: TGCAGTGCTACTGACGGGACTAGCGGGGGGGAGGTCACCGGGGAGCTGTTTTTT. It is translated as CSATDGTSGGEVTGELFF.